Following are 9 T cell receptor beta chains from one sample sequenced in a study of T cells in Graves' hyperthyroidism and ophthalmopathy. RNA transcripts provided the source from which TCR beta CDR3 regions were amplified. With the HTBI primer set, the TCR CDR3 went through a first round of RT-PCR. TCRdb processed the multiplex PCR reads anew with MiXCR; each CDR3 protein has one entry. The sample carries around 400,000 distinct CDR3 sequences, around 25% recorded once. Sequencing used blood. These TCRs come from a man aged 45-65 years with Graves' hyperthyroidism.

This chain joins TRBV5-8 and TRBJ1-2; D not resolved. This CDR3 is built from 13 residues. The V end lost 1 base, the J end lost 4 bases, and 8 bases lay between the germline ends. The germline gives CDR1 SGHTS, CDR2 YDEGEE. CDR3 nucleotides: TGTGCCAGCAGCTTGAAGGTCCCCTATGGCTACACCTTC. Its translation is CASSLKVPYGYTF.

This clonotype was recorded many times. The genes are TRBV6-1 and TRBJ1-6; no firm D call. V lost 2 bases and J lost 5, with 7 bases in between. The CDR3 is 14 residues long. The germline CDR1 and CDR2 sequences are MNHNS and SASEGT. This CDR3 is CASSEMKDNSPLHF. Here the CDR3 DNA reads TGTGCCAGCAGTGAAATGAAGGATAATTCACCCCTCCACTTT.

In its sample, this clonotype was seen many times. The gene calls are TRBV7-9 and TRBJ2-7; D perhaps matches TRBD1 (5 bases). This CDR3 spans 12 amino acids. V was cut by 8 bases and J by 5 bases, with 13 bases left in between. The germline gives CDR1 SEHNR, CDR2 FQNEAQ (reference sequence). The DNA of the CDR3 is TGTGCCAGCGAAGGCAGGGCGGACGAGCAGTACTTC. Protein sequence: CASEGRADEQYF.

This clonotype was detected many times. CDR3 protein: CASSQNRGTHYEQYF. DNA of the CDR3: TGTGCCAGCAGCCAGAACCGGGGGACACATTACGAGCAGTACTTC. The chain links TRBV3-1 to TRBJ2-7; either TRBD1 or TRBD2 may fit D (6 bases each). CDR1 and CDR2 (germline): LGHDT, YNNKEL (reference sequence). This CDR3 is 15 amino acids long. V was clipped by 3 bases and J by 4 bases, with 16 bases between them.

The chain uses TRBV18 and TRBJ1-4; D is ambiguous. The germline V and J ends were trimmed by 6 bases and 5 bases, with 13 bases remaining between them. Germline V gives CDR1 KGHSH, CDR2 LQKENI. The CDR3 covers 14 residues. The CDR3 sequence is CASSKGGQNEKLFF. CDR3 bases: TGTGCCAGCTCCAAGGGCGGGCAGAATGAAAAACTGTTTTTT.

J is TRBJ2-1 and V is TRBV11-2, with TRBD2 matching over 10 bases. Trimming took 2 bases from V and 4 from J; bases not matched to a gene: 14. Germline-derived CDR1 and CDR2 are SGHAT and FQNNGV. The CDR3 sequence is 19 residues long. The chain's CDR3 is CASSLLAGAPSYHYNEQFF. The CDR3 bases are TGTGCCAGCAGCTTACTAGCGGGAGCCCCCTCTTATCATTACAATGAGCAGTTCTTC.

For this clonotype: A much larger clone sits a single nucleotide away, making a read error possible. The V call is TRBV7-2, the J call TRBJ2-5; no firm D call. V was cut by 0 bases and J by 7 bases, with 12 bases left in between. The CDR3 runs to 14 residues. Germline CDR1 is SGHTA and CDR2 is FQGNSA. The CDR3 loop is CASSLASNFGTQYF. CDR3 bases: TGTGCCAGCAGCTTAGCGTCAAACTTTGGGACCCAGTACTTC. The whole variable domain, remainder taken from reference TRBV7-2 and TRBJ2-5, is GAGVSQSPSNKVTEKGKDVELRCDPISGHTALYWYRQSLGQGLEFLIYFQGNSAPDKSGLPSDRFSAERTGGSVSTLTIQRTQQEDSAVYLCASSLASNFGTQYFGPGTRLLVL.

The chain has TRBV6-1 and TRBJ2-3; possible D gene TRBD1, 5 bases. Germline V lookup: CDR1 MNHNS, CDR2 SASEGT. The germline V and J ends were trimmed by 0 bases and 2 bases, with 12 bases remaining between them. The CDR3 runs to 16 residues. The DNA for the CDR3 is TGTGCCAGCAGTGAAGCACTCGACAGCTCCACAGATACGCAGTATTTT. Protein product: CASSEALDSSTDTQYF.

This clonotype has just a few counts. This chain joins TRBV29-1 and TRBJ1-2; D gene unclear. The CDR3 is 13 residues long. Looked up from germline, CDR1 is SQVTM and CDR2 is ANQGSEA. V was cut by 7 bases and J by 8 bases, with 20 bases left in between. The CDR3 is CSARSEGTGGYTF. The CDR3 nucleotides are TGCAGCGCTCGATCGGAAGGAACGGGCGGCTACACCTTC.